This T cell receptor (beta chain) was documented in a study of control samples from healthy donors and cancer patients. Trimming cost V 2 bases and J 6 bases, with 12 bases left between them. Per the germline V gene, CDR1 is MNHEY and CDR2 is SVGEGT. This CDR3 is built from 14 residues. Method: immunoSEQ multiplex PCR; TCRdb's copy keeps in-frame clones and lacks some. This table holds approximately 150,000 clones, approximately 88% found once. Sample: blood. The chain is built from TRBV6-2 or TRBV6-3 and TRBJ2-3; D may be TRBD1 (5 bases). The source is a man aged 25 to 45 in good health. The CDR3 loop reads CASSYGQGVDTQYF. In DNA, the CDR3 is TGTGCCAGCAGTTACGGCCAGGGCGTCGATACGCAGTATTTT.